Following are 23 T cell receptor beta chains from one sample sequenced in a study of immune heterogeneity within non-small cell lung tumors. Amplification of the TCR beta CDR3 was achieved through multiplex PCR with 32 V and 13 J primers. A single record per CDR3 protein comes from TCRdb applying MiXCR to the multiplex PCR reads. The table lists about 11,000 distinct CDR3 sequences, 25% to 35% of them singletons. Template material for each sample was 450 to 750 ng of bulk tumor genomic DNA. Several far-apart biopsies were taken per primary tumor during surgery. It was patients with untreated, newly diagnosed non-small cell lung cancer who underwent curative surgery. Material for sequencing was lung tumor tissue. The receptors originated from a woman aged 55-69 years with non-small cell lung cancer.

This clonotype is medium-sized (0.01 to 0.1%) within its sample. This chain connects TRBV28 to TRBJ1-5; maybe TRBD1 (6 bases). The CDR3 covers 17 residues. Trimming stripped 8 bases from V and 1 base from J, with 21 bases between. Germline loops: CDR1 MDHEN, CDR2 SYDVKM. The CDR3 protein is CASSLPGGGASNQPQHF. DNA for the CDR3: TGTGCCAGCTCCTTACCCGGCGGGGGGGCAAGCAATCAGCCCCAGCATTTT. The variable domain in full, with the rest retrieved from reference TRBV28 and TRBJ1-5, is DVKVTQSSRYLVKRTGEKVFLECVQDMDHENMFWYRQDPGLGLRLIYFSYDVKMKEKGDIPEGYSVSREKKERFSLILESASTNQTSMYLCASSLPGGGASNQPQHFGDGTRLSIL.

This clonotype was seen repeatedly, ten times or more. This chain uses TRBV29-1 with TRBJ2-3; D gene ambiguous. The V and J ends lost 1 base and 0 bases respectively, with 5 bases between them. The CDR3 has 13 amino acids. Looked up from germline, CDR1 is SQVTM and CDR2 is ANQGSEA. The CDR3 region has the DNA TGCAGCGTTGAAGGCGGAAGCACAGATACGCAGTATTTT. Its protein product is CSVEGGSTDTQYF.

This clonotype came up a few times. In nucleotides, the CDR3 is TGTGCCAGCGCCACTGTCTACAATGAGCAGTTCTTC. It specifies CASATVYNEQFF. The V call is TRBV6-1, the J call TRBJ2-1; D gene ambiguous. V gave up 8 bases and J gave up 3 bases, with 8 bases separating them. The CDR3 runs 12 residues. CDR1 and CDR2 from the germline V gene are MNHNS and SASEGT.

The chain combines TRBV6-2 or TRBV6-3 with TRBJ2-5; TRBD2 is a possible D gene (6 bases). V lost 0 bases, J lost 1 base, and 18 bases lay in between. Germline-derived CDR1 and CDR2 are MNHEY and SVGEGT. The CDR3 runs 18 residues. The chain's CDR3 is CASSYSIVSGVPQETQYF. The CDR3 DNA sequence: TGTGCCAGCAGTTACTCGATCGTGTCGGGAGTCCCCCAAGAGACCCAGTACTTC.

This clonotype was observed many times. V is TRBV14 and J is TRBJ1-2; 10 bases align to TRBD1. The CDR3 spans 15 residues. Germline CDR1 SGHDN, CDR2 FVKESK. The V gene end was trimmed by 4 bases and the J gene end by 4 bases; junction bases not matched to a gene: 6. The CDR3, as DNA: TGTGCCAGCAGCCGACAGGACAGGGGGGGCTATGGCTACACCTTC. It translates to CASSRQDRGGYGYTF. Filled out from reference TRBV14 and TRBJ1-2, the complete variable domain reads EAGVTQFPSHSVIEKGQTVTLRCDPISGHDNLYWYRRVMGKEIKFLLHFVKESKQDESGMPNNRFLAERTGGTYSTLKVQPAELEDSGVYFCASSRQDRGGYGYTFGSGTRLTVV.

Notes on this clonotype: This sequence may be a read error, since a much larger clone differs from it by one base. The rearrangement uses TRBV2 and TRBJ2-2; D call uncertain. CDR1 is SNHLY, CDR2 FYNNEI, per germline. This CDR3 has 16 residues. V was pared by 6 bases and J by 4 bases, with 18 bases between. The CDR3 DNA reads TGTGCCAGCAGCTTTCCGACCCTGGTGGGCACCGGGGAGCTGTTTTTT. Protein sequence: CASSFPTLVGTGELFF. Supplemented by reference TRBV2 and TRBJ2-2, the full variable domain reads EPEVTQTPSHQVTQMGQEVILRCVPISNHLYFYWYRQILGQKVEFLVSFYNNEISEKSEIFDDQFSVERPDGSNFTLKIRSTKLEDSAMYFCASSFPTLVGTGELFFGEGSRLTVL.

As for this clonotype: No conserved phenylalanine or tryptophan is present at the end of the CDR3, so a read error is the likely explanation. It is unclear where the CDR3 begins or ends on the DNA, so no DNA is shown, and the CDR3 is as TCRdb lists it. This chain joins TRBV3-1 and TRBJ2-3; TRBD2 is the table's D call and was not checked against the DNA. The CDR3 numbers 17 amino acids, ends counted. Germline V lookup: CDR1 LGHDT, CDR2 YNNKEL (reference sequence). The CDR3 protein is CASSHPGLAGDEQYFGP.

This clonotype showed up many times. This chain joins TRBV14 and TRBJ1-1, with TRBD1 identical over 9 bases. V lost 4 bases to trimming and J lost 1 base; unmatched junction nucleotides: 4. Germline V CDR1 and CDR2: SGHDN, FVKESK. This CDR3 is 15 amino acids long. This CDR3 reads CASSRTGGWNTEAFF. In nucleotides, the CDR3 is TGTGCCAGCAGCCGAACAGGGGGCTGGAACACTGAAGCTTTCTTT.

This rearrangement joins TRBV28 to TRBJ1-5; tentative D call: TRBD1 (5 bases). The V end lost 8 bases, the J end lost 0 bases, and 17 bases lay between the germline ends. The CDR3 extends over 16 amino acids. Germline CDR1 MDHEN, CDR2 SYDVKM. The CDR3 spells CASRPWGGSSNQPQHF. The CDR3 DNA is TGTGCCAGCCGCCCCTGGGGCGGTTCTAGCAATCAGCCCCAGCATTTT.

This chain uses TRBV16 with TRBJ2-7, with TRBD1 matching over 9 bases. Trimming at V came to 6 bases and at J to 5 bases, leaving 8 bases not matched to a gene. Germline values: CDR1 KGHSY, CDR2 FQNENV. The CDR3 covers 14 residues. The CDR3 DNA follows: TGTGCCAGCAGACCCCGACAGGGGGACGACGAGCAGTACTTC. Protein: CASRPRQGDDEQYF. The full variable domain, with the rest looked up from reference TRBV16 and TRBJ2-7, is GEEVAQTPKHLVRGEGQKAKLYCAPIKGHSYVFWYQQVLKNEFKFLISFQNENVFDETGMPKERFSAKCLPNSPCSLEIQATKLEDSAVYFCASRPRQGDDEQYFGPGTRLTVT.

Worth noting for this clonotype: A much larger clone differs by one base, so this may be a read error. CDR3 sequence reads: CAWSPGRNQPQHF. The CDR3 bases are TGTGCCTGGAGTCCGGGTAGAAATCAGCCCCAGCATTTT. V usage is TRBV30 and J usage is TRBJ1-5; no clear D gene. From germline, CDR1 is GTSNPN and CDR2 SVGIG (reference sequence). V lost 2 bases to trimming and J lost 4 bases, with 9 bases between them. The CDR3 totals 13 residues.

This clonotype has a count of ten or more. This chain connects TRBV18 to TRBJ2-3; maybe TRBD2 (5 bases). The CDR3 runs 13 residues. The germline CDR1 and CDR2 sequences are KGHSH and LQKENI. V was clipped by 3 bases and J by 6 bases, with 10 bases between them. The CDR3 nucleotides read TGTGCCAGCTCACCTAAGAGGGCCGATACGCAGTATTTT. Translation gives CASSPKRADTQYF.

Notes on this clonotype: A much larger clone lies one base from this, so it may be a read error. The chain uses TRBV28 and TRBJ2-7; no definite D call. Germline V gene lookup returns CDR1 MDHEN and CDR2 SYDVKM. CDR3 length: 14 amino acids. For the CDR3, the DNA is TGTGCCAGCAGTTACGTCTTGGCTCCCTACGAGCAGTGCTTC. Its protein product is CASSYVLAPYEQCF.

Remarks on this clonotype: This sequence may be a read error, since a much larger clone differs from it by one base. The rearrangement uses TRBV19 and TRBJ2-2; D tentatively reads TRBD1 or TRBD2 (5 bases each). Germline CDR1 LNHDA, CDR2 SQIVND (reference sequence). The CDR3 has 15 amino acids. CDR3 DNA sequence: TGTGCCAGTAGAGTACGGCAGGGATATTCCGGGGAGCTGCTTTTT. Translated: CASRVRQGYSGELLF.

This clonotype is classed as medium-sized (0.01 to 0.1%). The chain uses TRBV2 and TRBJ1-2; D is ambiguous. The germline V and J ends were trimmed by 0 bases and 5 bases, with 13 bases remaining between them. CDR1 is SNHLY and CDR2 is FYNNEI in the germline V gene. The CDR3 is 15 residues long. CDR3: CASSEALSRGYGYTF. The CDR3 DNA reads TGTGCCAGCAGTGAAGCGCTCAGTAGAGGATATGGCTACACCTTC.

This clonotype is labeled medium-sized. This chain links TRBV7-8 with TRBJ2-7, with TRBD1 matching 11 bases. The ends lost 1 base at V and 3 bases at J; junction bases unmatched: 2. Germline CDR1 is SGHVS and CDR2 is FQNEAQ. This CDR3 has 15 residues. Here the CDR3 DNA reads TGTGCCAGCAGCTTAGGTGGGACAGGGGGCTACGAGCAGTACTTC. It encodes CASSLGGTGGYEQYF. The complete variable domain, with remaining parts taken from reference TRBV7-8 and TRBJ2-7, reads GAGVSQSPRYKVAKRGQDVALRCDPISGHVSLFWYQQALGQGPEFLTYFQNEAQLDKSGLPSDRFFAERPEGSVSTLKIQRTQQEDSAVYLCASSLGGTGGYEQYFGPGTRLTVT.

By sample share, this clonotype is medium-sized. The genes are TRBV7-2 and TRBJ1-4, with D perhaps TRBD1 (6 bases). Germline lookup yields CDR1 SGHTA and CDR2 FQGNSA. The V and J ends lost 1 base and 7 bases respectively, with 13 bases between them. The CDR3 is 15 residues long. The CDR3 DNA follows: TGTGCCAGCAGCTTAGAGGGCAGGGGTGGTGAAAAACTGTTTTTT. It is translated as CASSLEGRGGEKLFF.

This chain joins TRBV5-1 and TRBJ2-5, with a possible D match to TRBD1 (6 bases). Germline CDR1 SGHRS, CDR2 YFSETQ. Trimming removed 4 bases at V and 4 bases at J, with 14 bases between. This CDR3 has 14 residues. The CDR3 DNA sequence: TGCGCCAGCAGCCTCTACACAGGGCTAGAGACCCAGTACTTC. It codes for CASSLYTGLETQYF.

Comment on this clonotype: This may be a read error, as it is one base from a much larger clone. The J gene is TRBJ2-5, the V gene TRBV11-2, with 7 bases identical to TRBD2. V shed 7 bases, J shed 1 base, and the junction held 3 bases outside the gene matches. Germline lookup yields CDR1 SGHAT and CDR2 FQNNGV. The CDR3 has 13 residues. This CDR3 is CASIIAGQETQYF. In DNA form, the CDR3 reads TGTGCCAGCATCATAGCGGGCCAAGAGACCCAGTACTTC.

CDR3 coding DNA: TGTGCCAGCAGTGAAGCAACAGGGTCCATTGGAAACACCATATATTTT. The encoded protein is CASSEATGSIGNTIYF. This chain links TRBV6-1 with TRBJ1-3, with a weak D call TRBD1 (6 bases). Germline CDR1 and CDR2: MNHNS and SASEGT. This CDR3 comprises 16 residues. Trimming stripped 0 bases from V and 3 bases from J, with 12 bases between.

V usage is TRBV18 and J usage is TRBJ2-1, with 7 bases matching TRBD1. Losses at the gene ends were 4 bases for V and 5 bases for J; bases not matched to a gene: 5. This CDR3 has 14 residues. Germline CDR1 is KGHSH and CDR2 is LQKENI. The CDR3, as DNA: TGTGCCAGCTCACAGGGGGCTGACCACAATGAGCAGTTCTTC. Amino acid sequence: CASSQGADHNEQFF.

About this clonotype: A much larger clone lies one base from this, so it may be a read error. The rearrangement links TRBV5-5 to TRBJ2-3; 7 bases map to TRBD2. The CDR3 length is 16 residues. From germline, CDR1 is SGHKS and CDR2 YYEKEE (reference sequence). With 0 bases clipped from V and 6 bases from J, the junction kept 10 bases outside the gene matches. This chain's CDR3 is CASSLELVGGRDTQYF. As DNA, the CDR3 is TGTGCCAGCAGCTTGGAGCTAGTGGGAGGGAGGGATACGCAGTATTTT.

About this clonotype: This may stem from a read error, because a much larger clone lies one nucleotide away. The rearrangement links TRBV12-3 or TRBV12-4 to TRBJ2-5, with D possibly being TRBD1 or TRBD2 (5 bases each). The CDR3 runs 12 residues. V lost 8 bases and J lost 2, with 9 bases in between. CDR3 region: CASFWGQETQYF. The CDR3, as DNA: TGTGCCAGCTTTTGGGGGCAAGAGACCCAGTACTTC.